A selection of T cell receptor beta chains follows, all from one sample in a study of T cell responses to AZD1222 COVID-19 vaccine. The assay was immunoSEQ multiplex PCR, and TCRdb's table has in-frame clones only and misses some. The table includes roughly 140,000 clones, about 85% detected once. The sequenced sample was peripheral blood, obtained after recovery from COVID-19. The source is an adult who had recovered from COVID-19. The CDR3 runs from the conserved cysteine through the conserved F or W. D genes are given only for firm matches. Clone size is shown for a subset of rows, as once, few, many or a class of expanded clone.

v_gene: TRBV9; abundance: .; j_gene: TRBJ2-5; d_gene: .; CDR3aa: CASSVEGAKTGETQYF; CDR3nt: TGTGCCAGCAGCGTAGAGGGCGCAAAGACCGGTGAGACCCAGTACTTC
v_gene: TRBV6-2/TRBV6-3; abundance: .; j_gene: TRBJ2-7; d_gene: .; CDR3aa: CASSRAYEQYF; CDR3nt: TGTGCCAGCAGCCGGGCCTACGAGCAGTACTTC
v_gene: TRBV5-1; abundance: .; j_gene: TRBJ2-3; d_gene: .; CDR3aa: CASSAVGTDTQYF; CDR3nt: TGCGCCAGCAGTGCCGTGGGGACAGATACGCAGTATTTT
v_gene: TRBV4-2; abundance: .; j_gene: TRBJ2-7; d_gene: .; CDR3aa: CASSQEWQLSYEQYF; CDR3nt: TGTGCCAGCAGCCAAGAGTGGCAGCTGTCCTACGAGCAGTACTTC
v_gene: TRBV6-1; abundance: .; j_gene: TRBJ2-7; d_gene: .; CDR3aa: CASSEGSSYEQYF; CDR3nt: TGTGCCAGCAGTGAGGGGAGCTCCTACGAGCAGTACTTC
v_gene: TRBV7-8; abundance: .; j_gene: TRBJ2-6; d_gene: TRBD1; CDR3aa: CASSLRDRGSSGANVLTF; CDR3nt: TGTGCCAGCAGCTTACGGGACAGGGGGAGCTCTGGGGCCAACGTCCTGACTTTC
v_gene: TRBV7-3; abundance: .; j_gene: TRBJ1-6; d_gene: .; CDR3aa: CASSAVGGASPLHF; CDR3nt: TGTGCCAGCAGCGCCGTCGGGGGGGCTTCACCCCTCCACTTT
v_gene: TRBV28; abundance: .; j_gene: TRBJ2-1; d_gene: .; CDR3aa: CASITGTGYNEQFF; CDR3nt: TGTGCCAGCATTACGGGGACTGGCTACAATGAGCAGTTCTTC
v_gene: TRBV6-5; abundance: .; j_gene: TRBJ2-1; d_gene: TRBD2; CDR3aa: CASSPVAGGLNEQFF; CDR3nt: TGTGCCAGCAGTCCGGTAGCGGGAGGTTTGAATGAGCAGTTCTTC
v_gene: TRBV19; abundance: .; j_gene: TRBJ1-4; d_gene: .; CDR3aa: CASSARQANNEKLFF; CDR3nt: TGTGCCAGTAGTGCGCGACAGGCAAATAATGAAAAACTGTTTTTT
v_gene: TRBV4-2; abundance: .; j_gene: TRBJ2-7; d_gene: .; CDR3aa: CASSQASTGYEQYF; CDR3nt: TGTGCCAGCAGCCAAGCCTCTACAGGCTACGAGCAGTACTTC
v_gene: TRBV27; abundance: .; j_gene: TRBJ2-7; d_gene: TRBD1; CDR3aa: CASSNSRTGPSEEQYF; CDR3nt: TGTGCCAGCAGTAACTCCCGGACAGGGCCATCTGAGGAGCAGTACTTC
v_gene: TRBV18; abundance: .; j_gene: TRBJ1-4; d_gene: .; CDR3aa: CASSPGRPSEKLFF; CDR3nt: TGTGCCAGCTCCCCAGGGCGTCCAAGTGAAAAACTGTTTTTT
v_gene: TRBV2; abundance: .; j_gene: TRBJ1-2; d_gene: TRBD1; CDR3aa: CASSENRGLYGYTF; CDR3nt: TGTGCCAGCAGTGAGAACAGGGGCTTGTACGGCTACACCTTC
v_gene: TRBV28; abundance: .; j_gene: TRBJ2-2; d_gene: TRBD2; CDR3aa: CANSGRGTGELFF; CDR3nt: TGTGCCAATAGCGGGAGGGGCACCGGGGAGCTGTTTTTT
v_gene: TRBV28; abundance: .; j_gene: TRBJ2-7; d_gene: .; CDR3aa: CASITPGLGGSYEQYF; CDR3nt: TGTGCCAGCATTACACCGGGCCTCGGAGGCTCCTACGAGCAGTACTTC
v_gene: TRBV6-5; abundance: .; j_gene: TRBJ1-2; d_gene: .; CDR3aa: CASSAGLLYGYTF; CDR3nt: TGTGCCAGCAGCGCGGGGCTTTTATATGGCTACACCTTC
v_gene: TRBV28; abundance: once; j_gene: TRBJ1-2; d_gene: .; CDR3aa: CASSLPGSYGYTF; CDR3nt: TGTGCCAGCAGTTTACCGGGCAGCTATGGCTACACCTTC
v_gene: TRBV7-6; abundance: .; j_gene: TRBJ2-1; d_gene: TRBD2; CDR3aa: CASSLLPSGRGSSYNEQFF; CDR3nt: TGTGCCAGCAGCTTATTGCCTAGCGGGAGGGGGAGCTCCTACAATGAGCAGTTCTTC
v_gene: TRBV6-4; abundance: .; j_gene: TRBJ2-7; d_gene: .; CDR3aa: CASSALPGLASYEQYF; CDR3nt: TGTGCCAGCAGTGCTCTACCGGGACTCGCTTCCTACGAGCAGTACTTC
v_gene: TRBV6-2/TRBV6-3; abundance: .; j_gene: TRBJ2-7; d_gene: TRBD1; CDR3aa: CASGRDSALREQYF; CDR3nt: TGTGCCAGCGGCCGGGACAGTGCTCTACGCGAGCAGTACTTC
v_gene: TRBV18; abundance: .; j_gene: TRBJ1-1; d_gene: .; CDR3aa: CASSLTPGRTEAFF; CDR3nt: TGTGCCAGCTCACTAACCCCGGGGAGGACTGAAGCTTTCTTT
v_gene: TRBV6-4; abundance: .; j_gene: TRBJ2-1; d_gene: TRBD2; CDR3aa: CASSLASGSSYNEQFF; CDR3nt: TGTGCCAGCAGTTTGGCTAGCGGCAGCTCCTACAATGAGCAGTTCTTC
v_gene: TRBV7-2; abundance: .; j_gene: TRBJ1-2; d_gene: .; CDR3aa: CASSHRETLGGYTF; CDR3nt: TGTGCCAGCAGTCACAGGGAGACCCTTGGCGGCTACACCTTC
v_gene: TRBV2; abundance: .; j_gene: TRBJ1-5; d_gene: .; CDR3aa: CASSETGVGQPQHF; CDR3nt: TGTGCCAGCAGTGAGACCGGAGTCGGTCAGCCCCAGCATTTT
v_gene: TRBV25-1; abundance: .; j_gene: TRBJ2-7; d_gene: .; CDR3aa: CASSLAGTYEQYF; CDR3nt: TGTGCCAGCAGCCTCGCCGGAACCTACGAGCAGTACTTC
v_gene: TRBV15; abundance: few; j_gene: TRBJ2-2; d_gene: .; CDR3aa: CATSRGGLTSGELFF; CDR3nt: TGTGCCACCAGCAGGGGGGGACTCACGAGTGGGGAGCTGTTTTTT
v_gene: TRBV7-3; abundance: .; j_gene: TRBJ2-6; d_gene: .; CDR3aa: CASSAGRISGANVLTF; CDR3nt: TGTGCCAGCAGCGCGGGACGGATCTCTGGGGCCAACGTCCTGACTTTC
v_gene: TRBV28; abundance: .; j_gene: TRBJ2-7; d_gene: .; CDR3aa: CASSLVSCSRTPYEQYF; CDR3nt: TGTGCCAGCAGTTTGGTAAGTTGCTCGAGAACCCCATACGAGCAGTACTTC
v_gene: TRBV5-1; abundance: .; j_gene: TRBJ2-7; d_gene: .; CDR3aa: CASSLAGATSSYEQYF; CDR3nt: TGCGCCAGCAGCTTGGCTGGGGCAACGAGCTCCTACGAGCAGTACTTC
v_gene: TRBV5-1; abundance: .; j_gene: TRBJ1-1; d_gene: .; CDR3aa: CASSVDRPNTEAFF; CDR3nt: TGCGCCAGCAGCGTTGACAGACCCAACACTGAAGCTTTCTTT
v_gene: TRBV18; abundance: few; j_gene: TRBJ1-2; d_gene: TRBD1; CDR3aa: CASSPGTDYGYTF; CDR3nt: TGTGCCAGCTCTCCCGGGACAGATTATGGCTACACCTTC
v_gene: TRBV5-6; abundance: .; j_gene: TRBJ1-1; d_gene: TRBD1; CDR3aa: CASSSKGQEYTEAFF; CDR3nt: TGTGCCAGCAGCTCCAAGGGACAGGAATACACTGAAGCTTTCTTT
v_gene: TRBV28; abundance: once; j_gene: TRBJ1-1; d_gene: .; CDR3aa: CASSGPVNTEAFF; CDR3nt: TGTGCCAGCAGTGGCCCTGTGAACACTGAAGCTTTCTTT
v_gene: TRBV12-3/TRBV12-4; abundance: once; j_gene: TRBJ1-1; d_gene: TRBD1; CDR3aa: CASRTRGYTEAFF; CDR3nt: TGTGCCAGCAGAACCAGGGGGTACACTGAAGCTTTCTTT
v_gene: TRBV6-2/TRBV6-3; abundance: .; j_gene: TRBJ1-1; d_gene: .; CDR3aa: CASSYGGSTEAFF; CDR3nt: TGTGCCAGCAGTTACGGGGGGAGCACTGAAGCTTTCTTT
v_gene: TRBV5-1; abundance: .; j_gene: TRBJ1-1; d_gene: .; CDR3aa: CASSSYTGQVTAFF; CDR3nt: TGCGCCAGCAGCTCGTATACGGGTCAAGTGACAGCTTTCTTT
v_gene: TRBV12-3/TRBV12-4; abundance: .; j_gene: TRBJ2-3; d_gene: .; CDR3aa: CASSFPGTDTQYF; CDR3nt: TGTGCCAGCAGTTTCCCGGGGACAGATACGCAGTATTTT
v_gene: TRBV6-5; abundance: once; j_gene: TRBJ1-2; d_gene: .; CDR3aa: CASSYVRGAGYTF; CDR3nt: TGTGCCAGCAGTTACGTGAGGGGGGCCGGCTACACCTTC
v_gene: TRBV19; abundance: .; j_gene: TRBJ1-4; d_gene: .; CDR3aa: CATGGNLIEKLFF; CDR3nt: TGTGCCACCGGGGGTAATCTCATAGAAAAACTGTTTTTT
v_gene: TRBV5-1; abundance: .; j_gene: TRBJ2-5; d_gene: .; CDR3aa: CASSLYVLETQYF; CDR3nt: TGCGCCAGCAGCTTGTATGTGCTGGAGACCCAGTACTTC
v_gene: TRBV18; abundance: .; j_gene: TRBJ2-6; d_gene: TRBD1; CDR3aa: CASSPGQGSGANVLTF; CDR3nt: TGTGCCAGCTCACCAGGACAGGGCTCTGGGGCCAACGTCCTGACTTTC
v_gene: TRBV28; abundance: .; j_gene: TRBJ1-2; d_gene: TRBD1; CDR3aa: CASNTLWDRANYGYTF; CDR3nt: TGTGCCAGCAACACCCTGTGGGACAGGGCCAACTATGGCTACACCTTC
v_gene: TRBV3-1/TRBV3-2; abundance: .; j_gene: TRBJ2-7; d_gene: TRBD2; CDR3aa: CASSQGFTSGASYEQYF; CDR3nt: TGTGCCAGCAGCCAGGGCTTTACTAGCGGAGCCTCCTACGAGCAGTACTTC
v_gene: TRBV2; abundance: .; j_gene: TRBJ1-6; d_gene: .; CDR3aa: CASSDGAPGPPLHF; CDR3nt: TGTGCCAGCAGTGACGGGGCCCCAGGACCACCCCTCCACTTT
v_gene: TRBV27; abundance: .; j_gene: TRBJ1-1; d_gene: .; CDR3aa: CASSFRERGAEAFF; CDR3nt: TGTGCCAGCAGTTTCAGGGAGCGTGGTGCTGAAGCTTTCTTT
v_gene: TRBV3-1/TRBV3-2; abundance: .; j_gene: TRBJ2-7; d_gene: .; CDR3aa: CASSQDPGSYEQYF; CDR3nt: TGTGCCAGCAGCCAAGATCCGGGATCCTACGAGCAGTACTTC
v_gene: TRBV19; abundance: .; j_gene: TRBJ1-2; d_gene: .; CDR3aa: CASSRWDYGYTF; CDR3nt: TGTGCCAGTAGCCGGTGGGACTATGGCTACACCTTC
v_gene: TRBV19; abundance: few; j_gene: TRBJ1-5; d_gene: .; CDR3aa: CASSSDSNQPQHF; CDR3nt: TGTGCCAGTAGTAGCGATAGCAATCAGCCCCAGCATTTT
v_gene: TRBV3-1/TRBV3-2; abundance: .; j_gene: TRBJ1-2; d_gene: .; CDR3aa: CASSQEVRRRGYTF; CDR3nt: TGTGCCAGCAGCCAAGAAGTCAGGCGACGGGGCTACACCTTC
v_gene: TRBV9; abundance: .; j_gene: TRBJ1-3; d_gene: .; CDR3aa: CASSVDPDSDSGNTIYF; CDR3nt: TGTGCCAGCAGCGTAGATCCGGACAGCGACTCTGGAAACACCATATATTTT
v_gene: TRBV28; abundance: .; j_gene: TRBJ2-5; d_gene: .; CDR3aa: CASLEGGPSQETQYF; CDR3nt: TGTGCCAGCCTAGAGGGCGGGCCAAGCCAAGAGACCCAGTACTTC
v_gene: TRBV27; abundance: .; j_gene: TRBJ2-1; d_gene: TRBD2; CDR3aa: CASSTSARLAGDLILFF; CDR3nt: TGTGCCAGCAGTACATCCGCCAGACTAGCGGGAGACCTAATTCTGTTCTTC